A single sample is the source of the 6 T cell receptor beta chains below, sequenced in a study of CD8 T cells in ankylosing spondylitis. Study-wide results and caveats: Among TCR beta sequences, a motif of several highly homologous variants appeared characteristic of ankylosing spondylitis blood.

These receptors lack a known antigen. TCRdb fed the 5' RACE reads into MiXCR, producing one record per CDR3 protein. The table lists around 440,000 distinct CDR3 sequences, roughly a sixth of them singletons. Sample: blood, either unsorted or a sorted T cell fraction (not recorded which). All receptors derive from a male donor with ankylosing spondylitis.

The chain uses TRBV11-2 and TRBJ2-3; maybe TRBD1 (5 bases). Germline V lookup: CDR1 SGHAT, CDR2 FQNNGV. The CDR3 is 15 residues long. The V end was cut by 1 base, the J end by 5 bases, with 13 bases between. Here the CDR3 reads CASSLGGRVGDTQYF. In DNA form, the CDR3 reads TGTGCCAGCAGCTTAGGTGGCAGGGTCGGAGATACGCAGTATTTT. The complete variable domain, with remaining parts taken from reference TRBV11-2 and TRBJ2-3, reads EAGVAQSPRYKIIEKRQSVAFWCNPISGHATLYWYQQILGQGPKLLIQFQNNGVVDDSQLPKDRFSAERLKGVDSTLKIQPAKLEDSAVYLCASSLGGRVGDTQYFGPGTRLTVL.

The genes are TRBV7-3 and TRBJ2-5; no reliable D call. Germline lookup yields CDR1 SGHTA and CDR2 FQGTGA. V lost 2 bases and J 5 bases, leaving 9 bases between the germline ends. The CDR3 extends over 13 amino acids. The CDR3 DNA reads TGTGCCAGCAGCTTATCATACTCTGAGACCCAGTACTTC. Its protein is CASSLSYSETQYF.

Note on this clonotype: One end of the junction varies from germline; a read error may be responsible. The V and J genes are TRBV5-5 and TRBJ1-2; D might be TRBD1 (5 bases). The CDR3 has 11 amino acids. CDR1 and CDR2 (germline): SGHKS, YYEKEE (reference sequence). For the CDR3, the DNA is TGTGCCAGCAGCCTAAATGGGGGACTGTTATTC. Amino acid sequence: CASSLNGGLLF.

For the CDR3, the DNA is TGTGCCAGCAGTTACCTGGCAGGGGGAGGCGGGGAGCTGTTTTTT. It yields the protein CASSYLAGGGGELFF. J is TRBJ2-2 and V is TRBV6-5; D might be TRBD1 (7 bases). Trimming stripped 2 bases from V and 7 bases from J, with 14 bases between. Germline-derived CDR1 and CDR2 are MNHEY and SVGAGI. This CDR3 comprises 15 residues.

This clonotype was recorded many times. The gene calls are TRBV20-1 and TRBJ2-3; TRBD2 matches at 7 bases. V was clipped by 7 bases and J by 2 bases; unmatched bases: 6. This CDR3 has 13 residues. Germline CDR1 DFQATT, CDR2 SNEGSKA (reference sequence). The CDR3 spells CSGASGFTDTQYF. As DNA, the CDR3 is TGCAGTGGGGCTAGCGGTTTCACAGATACGCAGTATTTT.

The chain uses TRBV6-2 or TRBV6-3 and TRBJ1-5, with D tentatively TRBD1 (6 bases). Trimming pared 3 bases from V and 6 bases from J, leaving 12 bases between. The CDR3 has 14 amino acids. The germline V gene has CDR1 MNHEY and CDR2 SVGEGT. As DNA, the CDR3 is TGTGCCAGCAGTTATTGGGGGGCTATTCAGCCCCAGCATTTT. Translated, it gives CASSYWGAIQPQHF.